This TCR beta chain was sequenced during a study of STAT5B mutations in CD4+ large granular lymphocyte leukemia (dated by TCRdb to between 2021 and 2024). About the investigation overall: Among the healthy controls, the CDR3 'QG' motif was associated with a particular HLA allele. The study compared the TCRbeta repertoires of patients with CD4+ T-cell large granular lymphocyte leukemia against the TCRbeta repertoires of healthy blood donors. Flow cytometry performed on FACSCanto II or FACSVerse showed that the purified fractions had more than 95% purity among lymphocytes. The full study reports these points: Compared with healthy CD4+ repertoires, CD4-sorted patient repertoires appeared more clonal, and this difference remained even after the putative leukemic clones were removed. Data were not HLA-matched; higher clonality in CD4+ versus CD8+ T-LGLL could reflect the relatively small sample size. The main leukemic clonotypes were found to be private to each patient, although over 20% of the main leukemic clonotypes were detected at low frequency in the non-leukemic repertoires of other patients. TRBV06-family usage was enriched among the top patient clones (8/27) compared with healthy controls (2/35).

Between the V and J ends, shortened by 0 bases and 7 bases respectively, the junction contains 13 bases. The CDR3 goes from the cysteine to the phenylalanine over 15 residues. Of all the DNA, just the CDR3 is kept, 45 bases in frame from base 1. The germline V gene yields KGHSH for CDR1 and LQKENI for CDR2. The immunoSEQ assay at survey resolution was applied to genomic DNA for sequencing of TCRbeta rearrangements. As for how the authors treated the data: In the TCR sequencing data, the lowest productive clonotype frequency that could be detected was 2.59 x 10-5. Only productive TCRbeta rearrangements, meaning sequences that were complete and in-frame, were kept for the analyses. Clonality for each sample was calculated as Simpson clonality in the immunoSEQ Analyzer version 3.0. Clones were categorized by frequency as very rare, small, medium, large (1-20%) or hyperexpanded (>20%). Generation probabilities were estimated with OLGA 1.2.3, V-gene circos plots were made with VDJtools, specificities were looked up in VDJdb, and CDR3 motifs were identified with GLIPH. TCRdb obtained this table from immuneACCESS and retained in-frame rearrangements with V and J assigned. These tables miss some clones; where compared with another copy, unresolved V genes account for less than half of the shortfall, and the remainder is unexplained. Clone size and V and J calls were adopted from that table, with D and trimming inferred from the DNA. In this sample the table shows about 36,000 clones, around 72% of which occur a single time. The ten largest clones represent around 0.57% of the sample.

To note about this clone: Its antigen specificity is not known. No much larger clone exists at a distance of one base, and base qualities are not known.

Buffy coats from 30 to 40 blood donors, supplied by the Finnish Red Cross blood service, were used as healthy controls. All TCR-sequenced material derived from peripheral blood: patient blood samples and healthy donor buffy coats. Ficoll-Hypaque gradient centrifugation was used to isolate peripheral blood mononuclear cells. For the healthy controls, CD4+ cells were obtained from buffy coats by magnetic purification. Genomic DNA was extracted using the Gentra Puregene Cell and Tissue kit, and a Qubit 2.0 fluorometer was used to quantify it. The receptor was derived from a human donor in good health. This sequence uses TRBV18 and TRBJ2-1, with no reliable assignment of the D segment. The sample was CD4+ T cells from blood buffy coats. The DNA sequence is TGTGCCAGCTCACCACCGTCGAGCACTCTGAATGAGCAGTTCTTC. Translated, this gives CASSPPSSTLNEQFF. Here the CDR3 is joined to the reference TRBV18 and TRBJ2-1 genes, and the full variable domain is: NAGVMQNPRHLVRRRGQEARLRCSPMKGHSHVYWYRQLPEEGLKFMVYLQKENIIDESGMPKERFSAEFPKEGPSILRIQQVVRGDSAAYFCASSPPSSTLNEQFFGPGTRLTVL.